The text below deals with one TCR beta chain. Antigen unknown. The trim removed 4 bases at V and 4 bases at J, leaving 11 bases unmatched. This CDR3 comprises 16 residues. Germline loops: CDR1 MNHEY, CDR2 SMNVEV (reference sequence). Use of 60 Vbeta and 13 Jbeta primers characterized the PCR. Some clones are missing from TCRdb's copy, which holds only in-frame ones; the method was immunoSEQ multiplex PCR. The sample shows 150,000 to 200,000 clones, 80% of them seen only once. These data belong to a study of cytomegalovirus exposure and HLA in healthy donors. Findings and caveats of the study: A later analysis linked a missense DCLRE1C variant to TCR beta V- and J-gene trimming. Differences between HLA loci emerged in a later analysis of TCR association rates, with DRB1 most and HLA-C fewest.

This rearrangement joins TRBV27 to TRBJ2-3, with 7 bases aligning to TRBD2. Sequences were obtained from PBMCs. The TCR sequence derives from a man in his thirties or forties in good health and CMV-seropositive. CDR3 protein: CASSYSEREGSDTQYF. The DNA for the CDR3 is TGTGCCAGCAGTTACTCAGAGCGGGAAGGGTCAGATACGCAGTATTTT.